The rows below give T cell receptor beta chains drawn from one sample of a study of cytomegalovirus exposure and HLA in healthy donors. Sequencing was performed with immunoSEQ multiplex PCR; in TCRdb, only in-frame clones are kept and a portion is missing. The data show some 340,000 clones, 87% seen once. The source material was PBMCs. The receptors stem from a woman between 25 and 40 years old in good health and CMV-seropositive. CDR3s include the opening cysteine and the closing phenylalanine or tryptophan. The D gene is left open where the match is weak. Rows give clone size only sometimes, using once, few, many, or a class for an expanded clone.

D gene	V gene	J gene	clone size	CDR3 DNA	CDR3 protein
TRBD1	TRBV7-9	TRBJ1-4	many	TGTGCCAGCACCTTAGGAGCCAGGGGGAGTGAAAAACTGTTTTTT	CASTLGARGSEKLFF
TRBD1	TRBV27	TRBJ2-2	NA	TGTGCCAGCAGTTTCGGGGACAGTAACACCGGGGAGCTGTTTTTT	CASSFGDSNTGELFF
NA	TRBV7-3	TRBJ2-3	few	TGTGCCAGCAGCTTAGGGGTGGGGGCCTTCACAGATACGCAGTATTTT	CASSLGVGAFTDTQYF
TRBD1	TRBV5-4	TRBJ2-1	NA	TGTGCCAGCAGGGGGACAGGTCCTAGTGAGCAGTTCTTC	CASRGTGPSEQFF
NA	TRBV28	TRBJ2-2	NA	TGTGCCAGCAGTTTATGGGGGGAAGGGAACACCGGGGAGCTGTTTTTT	CASSLWGEGNTGELFF
NA	TRBV27	TRBJ1-1	NA	TGTGCCAGCAGTTTGGGTCGAAGGAACACTGAAGCTTTCTTT	CASSLGRRNTEAFF
NA	TRBV5-5	TRBJ1-2	few	TGTGCCAGCAGCTTGGCGTGGGGGCAGGACTATGGCTACACCTTC	CASSLAWGQDYGYTF
NA	TRBV4-3	TRBJ2-6	NA	TGCGCCAGCAGCCAAGCAAACTTGGGTTCTGGGGCCAACGTCCTGACTTTC	CASSQANLGSGANVLTF
NA	TRBV19	TRBJ2-7	NA	TGTGCCAGTAGCCGGGGACGGGCGGGCGAGCAGTACTTC	CASSRGRAGEQYF
TRBD2	TRBV2	TRBJ2-5	NA	TGTGCCAGCAGCCCCCTAGCGGCCTTAACGGGGACCCAGTACTTC	CASSPLAALTGTQYF
NA	TRBV13	TRBJ1-5	NA	TGTGCCAGCAGCTTAGGGCTAAGAAATCAGCCCCAGCATTTT	CASSLGLRNQPQHF
NA	TRBV7-2	TRBJ2-7	NA	TGTGCCAGCAGCATCCCCTCCCCTGAGCAGTACTTC	CASSIPSPEQYF
NA	TRBV7-9	TRBJ1-2	few	TGTGCCAGCAGCTTAGTTCAATCCTTGAGCTATGGCTACACCTTC	CASSLVQSLSYGYTF
NA	TRBV5-1	TRBJ2-5	NA	TGCGCCAGCAGCTTGGACGGACAGCTCCAAGAGACCCAGTACTTC	CASSLDGQLQETQYF
TRBD1	TRBV5-1	TRBJ2-1	NA	TGCGCCAGCAGCTTGGCCGCAGGGGGCGATGAGCAGTTCTTC	CASSLAAGGDEQFF
TRBD2	TRBV30	TRBJ2-1	NA	TGTGCCTGGAATCCGGGACTAGCGGGCAATGAGCAGTTCTTC	CAWNPGLAGNEQFF